The clone carrying this T cell receptor (beta chain) was recorded a few times. The target antigen is unknown. Time point described: newly diagnosed GD, antithyroid drugs for less than 3 months. The TCR library was made from RNA extracted from PBMCs. The sample is drawn from a study of regulatory T cells in long-lasting Graves disease. Study-wide results and limits: Lower TCR diversity was seen in persistent Graves' patients than in newly diagnosed ones.

The germline gives CDR1 MNHEY, CDR2 SMNVEV (reference sequence). V lost 9 bases, J lost 8 bases, and 12 bases lay in between. CDR3 length: 11 residues. Building the TCR beta libraries relied on iRepertoire HTBI primers, and CDR3 regions underwent Arm-PCR. MiXCR, run by TCRdb on the multiplex PCR reads, gives a single entry per CDR3 protein. Of about 330,000 distinct CDR3 sequences listed, around 15% were seen once; the top ten hold around 20%. This same sample was also taken into another study, of T cells in Graves' hyperthyroidism and ophthalmopathy. This second study says: Hyperthyroidism had been newly diagnosed in patients aged 18 to 65, and its duration was under 2 months.

This chain connects TRBV27 to TRBJ2-3; perhaps TRBD2 as D (5 bases). This specimen consisted of peripheral blood mononuclear cells (PBMCs), obtained at new diagnosis, from a patient treated with antithyroid drugs. The TCR comes from a woman aged 18-29 years with Graves disease. The CDR3 loop reads CASTYGGTQYF. The CDR3 DNA is TGTGCCAGTACATATGGAGGTACGCAGTATTTT.